This T cell receptor beta chain derives from a study of T cell responses to AZD1222 COVID-19 vaccine. Remarks on this clone: As yet, its antigen is unknown.

Findings of the study overall: Targets within unmutated variant regions were reportedly found for nearly half of spike-specific TCRs. Females made up more of the donors, who were largely white British, and clonal diversity may have come out too low. Of the AZD1222 recipients, only 5 or 6 were seropositive at baseline.

Pooling of second doses given at about 4 or about 12 weeks was done. The length of the CDR3 is 15 residues. From germline, CDR1 is SNHLY and CDR2 FYNNEI. Trimming cost V 3 bases and J 1 base, with 12 bases left between them. Profiling relied on immunoSEQ multiplex PCR, and the TCRdb table lists in-frame clones only, not all of them. The sample yields about 120,000 clones, around nine tenths seen once. The sequence derives from an adult who received the AZD1222 COVID-19 vaccine. The specimen was peripheral blood, collected 28 days after the second AZD1222 dose. The V call is TRBV2, the J call TRBJ1-1; tentative D call: TRBD1 (6 bases). The CDR3 spells CASSDRGVWNTEAFF. The CDR3 DNA is TGTGCCAGCAGTGATAGGGGGGTCTGGAACACTGAAGCTTTCTTT.